A single sample gave rise to the 25 T cell receptor beta chains below, sequenced in a study of cytomegalovirus exposure and HLA in healthy donors. The PCR employed 60 Vbeta primers together with 13 Jbeta primers. Produced via immunoSEQ multiplex PCR; TCRdb's table is partial and in-frame only. The sample includes 90,000 to 100,000 clones, about 81% of them seen just once. The sequencing input was PBMCs. These receptors all come from a man aged 40-50 years in good health and CMV-seronegative.

The V gene is TRBV9, the J gene TRBJ2-1, with a weak D call TRBD2 (5 bases). CDR3 length equals 12 residues. Germline CDR1 SGDLS, CDR2 YYNGEE. V lost 0 bases and J lost 10, with 8 bases in between. The CDR3 region is CASSVGGREQFF. CDR3 in DNA: TGTGCCAGCAGCGTAGGCGGGCGAGAGCAGTTCTTC.

J is TRBJ1-5 and V is TRBV7-8, with a weak D call TRBD1 (6 bases). Germline V gene data show CDR1 as SGHVS and CDR2 as FQNEAQ. This CDR3 region has 18 residues. V lost 4 bases and J lost 2, with 21 bases in between. The CDR3 reads CASSSKMRQAVGNQPQHF. The CDR3 region has the DNA TGTGCCAGCAGCTCGAAAATGCGACAGGCTGTGGGCAATCAGCCCCAGCATTTT. Full variable domain (rest looked up from reference TRBV7-8 and TRBJ1-5): GAGVSQSPRYKVAKRGQDVALRCDPISGHVSLFWYQQALGQGPEFLTYFQNEAQLDKSGLPSDRFFAERPEGSVSTLKIQRTQQEDSAVYLCASSSKMRQAVGNQPQHFGDGTRLSIL.

The rearrangement links TRBV2 to TRBJ1-5; weak D call: TRBD1 (5 bases). Trimming removed 0 bases from V and 9 bases from J, with 9 bases in between. This CDR3 spans 13 amino acids. Germline loops: CDR1 SNHLY, CDR2 FYNNEI. CDR3 DNA: TGTGCCAGCAGTGAAGCGGGGGGAGGGCCCCAGCATTTT. Translated, it gives CASSEAGGGPQHF.

The CDR3 here is CASSQSASGAVDTQYF. CDR3 coding DNA: TGCGCCAGCAGCCAATCGGCTAGCGGGGCGGTAGATACGCAGTATTTT. The chain recombines TRBV4-1 with TRBJ2-3, with 9 bases aligning to TRBD2. Germline assignment: CDR1 MGHRA and CDR2 YSYEKL. J was trimmed by 5 bases and V by 2 bases; bases with no gene match: 8. The CDR3 is made up of 16 amino acids.

CDR3 bases: TGTGCCAGCAGACCAATTAACAGGGGGACTAACTATGGCTACACCTTC. Translated: CASRPINRGTNYGYTF. The genes are TRBV11-2 and TRBJ1-2, with 8 nucleotides matching TRBD1. V was pared by 6 bases and J by 0 bases, with 9 bases of the junction left unmatched. Looked up from germline, CDR1 is SGHAT and CDR2 is FQNNGV. The CDR3 runs to 16 residues.

This chain uses TRBV7-2 with TRBJ1-1, with D hard to call. The length of the CDR3 is 12 residues. The V end lost 5 bases, the J end lost 10 bases, and 14 bases lay between the germline ends. Germline V CDR1 and CDR2: SGHTA, FQGNSA. The CDR3 is CASSPRREGAFF. In nucleotides, the CDR3 is TGTGCCAGCAGCCCGCGGAGGGAGGGAGCTTTCTTT. Full variable domain (rest looked up from reference TRBV7-2 and TRBJ1-1): GAGVSQSPSNKVTEKGKDVELRCDPISGHTALYWYRQSLGQGLEFLIYFQGNSAPDKSGLPSDRFSAERTGGSVSTLTIQRTQQEDSAVYLCASSPRREGAFFGQGTRLTVV.

CDR3 sequence: CASSPWAGPSQETQYF. The CDR3 region has the DNA TGCGCCAGCAGCCCGTGGGCAGGTCCTTCCCAAGAGACCCAGTACTTC. The genes are TRBV5-1 and TRBJ2-5; D is unresolved. This CDR3 region has 16 residues. V gave up 4 bases and J gave up 1 base, with 17 bases separating them. Germline CDR1 reads SGHRS; CDR2 reads YFSETQ.

Of note for this clone: This sample includes further DNA sequences coding for the same CDR3. CDR3 in DNA: TGTGCCAGCAGAGCAAGGGAAGGGGACACTATTGGCTACACCTTC. This translates into CASRAREGDTIGYTF. The chain has TRBV6-1 and TRBJ1-2; possible D gene TRBD1, 6 bases. The CDR3 is 15 residues long. Trimming cost V 6 bases and J 7 bases, with 21 bases left between them. Germline V gene lookup returns CDR1 MNHNS and CDR2 SASEGT.

The V and J genes are TRBV5-4 and TRBJ1-2, with 11 bases aligning to TRBD1. Germline V gene lookup returns CDR1 SGHNT and CDR2 YYREEE (reference sequence). CDR3 length: 15 residues. V was pared by 0 bases and J by 4 bases, with 2 bases of the junction left unmatched. The CDR3 DNA sequence: TGTGCCAGCAGCTTGGTCGGACAGGGGGCCTATGGCTACACCTTC. Its protein product is CASSLVGQGAYGYTF.

The chain uses TRBV6-5 and TRBJ2-7; a weak D match, TRBD1 (5 bases). Germline CDR1 is MNHEY and CDR2 is SVGAGI. Between the trimmed V and J ends, which lost 5 bases and 4 bases, there was a span of 9 bases. CDR3 length: 12 amino acids. The CDR3 sequence: CASSGAPYEQYF. DNA for the CDR3: TGTGCCAGCAGTGGGGCCCCGTACGAGCAGTACTTC.

The rearrangement uses TRBV5-1 and TRBJ1-4; D possibly corresponds to TRBD1 (5 bases). V was cut by 3 bases and J by 3 bases, with 12 bases left in between. The germline V gene has CDR1 SGHRS and CDR2 YFSETQ. The CDR3 is made up of 15 amino acids. CDR3 sequence reads: CASSSQAGANEKLFF. The CDR3, as DNA: TGCGCCAGCAGCTCGCAAGCGGGGGCTAATGAAAAACTGTTTTTT.

As concerns this clone: One junction end disagrees with the germline gene, perhaps due to a read error. This chain connects TRBV6-1 to TRBJ1-3; the D is unclear. The CDR3 covers 17 residues. CDR1 and CDR2 from the germline V gene are MNHNS and SASEGT. This chain's CDR3 is CVSSEASSGNSGNTIYF. In DNA, the CDR3 is TGTGTCAGCAGTGAAGCAAGCTCGGGGAACTCTGGAAACACCATATATTTT.

The V and J genes are TRBV6-5 and TRBJ2-2, with 7 nucleotides matching TRBD1. Germline V gene sequence: CDR1 MNHEY, CDR2 SVGAGI. The CDR3 sequence is 13 residues long. After removal of 5 bases from V and 7 bases from J, the junction contained 4 bases not matched to a gene. Written as DNA, the CDR3 is TGTGCCAGCAGTGAAGACAGGGTCGGGGAGCTGTTTTTT. This gives the protein CASSEDRVGELFF.

The genes are TRBV5-1 and TRBJ1-6, with 7 bases aligning to TRBD1. The trim removed 0 bases at V and 7 bases at J, leaving 4 bases unmatched. CDR1 and CDR2 from the germline V gene are SGHRS and YFSETQ. There are 15 residues in the CDR3. The CDR3 DNA reads TGCGCCAGCAGCTTGGGGGACAGTTTCAATTCACCCCTCCACTTT. Its protein product is CASSLGDSFNSPLHF.

To note about this clone: At the DNA level, this CDR3 is encoded by other sequences in the same sample as well. The chain is built from TRBV10-3 and TRBJ2-2; perhaps TRBD1 as D (6 bases). The CDR3 extends over 14 amino acids. Germline CDR1 and CDR2: ENHRY and SYGVKD. The V and J ends lost 4 bases and 4 bases respectively, with 10 bases between them. CDR3 in amino acids: CAISGGQSTGELFF. The CDR3 DNA is TGTGCCATCAGTGGTGGACAGTCCACCGGGGAGCTGTTTTTT.

The rearrangement uses TRBV30 and TRBJ2-1; TRBD2 matches 8 bases. The CDR3 is made up of 16 amino acids. Germline V gene lookup returns CDR1 GTSNPN and CDR2 SVGIG (reference sequence). After removal of 2 bases from V and 2 bases from J, the junction contained 8 bases not matched to a gene. CDR3 DNA: TGTGCCTGGAGTCACTCTGGCGGGGGGCCCTACAATGAGCAGTTCTTC. This gives the protein CAWSHSGGGPYNEQFF. Using reference TRBV30 and TRBJ2-1 for the parts outside the CDR3, the full variable domain is SQTIHQWPATLVQPVGSPLSLECTVEGTSNPNLYWYRQAAGRGLQLLFYSVGIGQISSEVPQNLSASRPQDRQFILSSKKLLLSDSGFYLCAWSHSGGGPYNEQFFGPGTRLTVL.

The rearrangement uses TRBV25-1 and TRBJ2-5; 7 nucleotides line up with TRBD1. There are 15 residues in the CDR3. V dropped 7 bases and J dropped 1; count of bases not matched to a gene: 9. The germline gives CDR1 MGHDK, CDR2 SYGVNS. This chain's CDR3 is CASTFGRDSQETQYF. CDR3 nucleotides: TGTGCCAGCACCTTTGGCCGGGACAGCCAAGAGACCCAGTACTTC.

The chain is built from TRBV2 and TRBJ2-7; 7 positions agree with TRBD1. The V and J ends lost 6 bases and 0 bases, in that order; junction bases with no gene match: 5. The germline V gene encodes CDR1 SNHLY and CDR2 FYNNEI. CDR3 length: 14 residues. CDR3 nucleotides: TGTGCCAGCAGAGAACAGGGGCCCTCCTACGAGCAGTACTTC. This gives the protein CASREQGPSYEQYF.

In its sample, this clone was seen a few times. The CDR3 DNA is TGTGCCAGCAGCTTTGGGGGGATTATGTTGAATGAGCAGTTCTTC. Encoded protein: CASSFGGIMLNEQFF. The genes are TRBV11-2 and TRBJ2-1, with D possibly matching TRBD2 (6 bases). Germline lookup yields CDR1 SGHAT and CDR2 FQNNGV. The CDR3 contains 15 residues. Trimming removed 3 bases from V and 7 bases from J, with 16 bases in between.

The J gene is TRBJ1-1, the V gene TRBV5-1; tentatively, D is TRBD1 (5 bases). V lost 1 base to trimming and J lost 7 bases, with 20 bases between them. Germline assignment: CDR1 SGHRS and CDR2 YFSETQ. The CDR3 sequence is 16 residues long. CDR3 sequence reads: CASSLSRGVLGLEAFF. CDR3 bases: TGCGCCAGCAGCTTGTCGCGGGGGGTCTTGGGTCTTGAAGCTTTCTTT.

V is TRBV4-1 and J is TRBJ2-1; D is undetermined. In germline, CDR1 is MGHRA, CDR2 YSYEKL. The CDR3 extends over 13 amino acids. Deletions cut 1 base from V and 9 bases from J, with 10 bases between. The CDR3 DNA sequence: TGCGCCAGCAGCCAAGGTCTACTCGGTGAGCAGTTCTTC. Translating gives CASSQGLLGEQFF.

This chain connects TRBV25-1 to TRBJ1-2; TRBD1 aligns across 10 bases. The V segment lost 5 bases and the J segment 6 bases; nucleotides outside the gene matches: 3. This CDR3 spans 13 amino acids. CDR1 is MGHDK and CDR2 is SYGVNS in the germline V gene. Written as DNA, the CDR3 is TGTGCCAGCAGTTGGGACAGGGGCCATGGCTACACCTTC. Its translation: CASSWDRGHGYTF.

This sequence joins TRBV7-9 and TRBJ2-7, with 9 bases identical to TRBD1. CDR1 and CDR2 from the germline V gene are SEHNR and FQNEAQ (reference sequence). This CDR3 region has 14 residues. The V and J ends lost 5 bases and 5 bases, in that order; junction bases with no gene match: 7. CDR3 loop: CASSTTQGAHEQYF. DNA of the CDR3: TGTGCCAGCAGCACTACACAGGGGGCCCACGAGCAGTACTTC.

The chain couples TRBV29-1 to TRBJ2-1, with TRBD1 matching over 7 bases. The J segment lost 6 bases and the V segment lost 7 bases, leaving 3 bases of the junction unmatched. From germline, CDR1 is SQVTM and CDR2 ANQGSEA. The CDR3 runs 11 residues. CDR3 protein: CSGGTVNEQFF. The CDR3 DNA follows: TGCAGCGGAGGGACAGTCAATGAGCAGTTCTTC.

The J gene is TRBJ1-2, the V gene TRBV11-2; no definite D call. Germline CDR1 reads SGHAT; CDR2 reads FQNNGV. This CDR3 comprises 14 residues. Trimming shortened V by 3 bases and J by 5 bases, and 13 bases separated the two germline ends. The CDR3 nucleotides are TGTGCCAGCAGCTTGGCCCCCGGAGGATATGGCTACACCTTC. As protein: CASSLAPGGYGYTF.